The 5 T cell receptor beta chains presented below share a single source sample, sequenced in a study of a mutant IDH1 vaccine in newly diagnosed glioma. Clones were sequenced by immunoSEQ multiplex PCR, and TCRdb holds only the in-frame ones, with some missing. Of about 51,000 clones listed, around three quarters are singletons. Time point meaning: baseline, week 1 (first vaccination visit). Treatment in this sample: pre-vaccination baseline after standard-of-care therapy. The material was PBMCs, obtained from a glioma patient treated with radiotherapy, temozolomide or both. These receptors all come from a woman aged 40 to 50 with glioma.

The DNA of the CDR3 is TGTGCCAGCAGTGAAGCGTCCCGGGACACATCACCCCTCCACTTT. Encoded protein: CASSEASRDTSPLHF. This chain connects TRBV2 to TRBJ1-6; weak D call: TRBD1 (6 bases). This CDR3 is 15 amino acids long. The germline V and J ends were trimmed by 0 bases and 10 bases, with 13 bases remaining between them. Germline CDR1 is SNHLY and CDR2 is FYNNEI.

This sequence joins TRBV5-1 and TRBJ1-1, with D perhaps matching TRBD1 (5 bases). This CDR3 region has 14 residues. Germline CDR1 SGHRS, CDR2 YFSETQ. Trimming stripped 0 bases from V and 2 bases from J, with 8 bases between. The CDR3: CASSLAGGNTEAFF. CDR3 sequence (DNA): TGCGCCAGCAGCTTGGCGGGGGGAAACACTGAAGCTTTCTTT.

The chain employs TRBV7-9 and TRBJ1-1; D is ambiguous. V lost 1 base and J lost 10, with 7 bases in between. The germline gives CDR1 SEHNR, CDR2 FQNEAQ (reference sequence). This CDR3 has 11 amino acids. The CDR3, as DNA: TGTGCCAGCAGCTTAGGGCCCGGAGCTTTCTTT. As protein: CASSLGPGAFF.

This sequence joins TRBV6-6 and TRBJ1-2; D is unresolved. CDR3 length equals 14 residues. V lost 0 bases to trimming and J lost 2 bases, with 7 bases between them. CDR1 MNHNY and CDR2 SVGAGI come from the germline V gene (reference sequence). The CDR3 DNA reads as TGTGCCAGCAGTTACTCGATGGGGAACTATGGCTACACCTTC. This gives the protein CASSYSMGNYGYTF.

This clone was seen only a few times. The chain uses TRBV7-2 and TRBJ1-5, with 7 bases that match TRBD1. Germline assignment: CDR1 SGHTA and CDR2 FQGNSA. This CDR3 is built from 13 residues. Germline trimming cut 5 bases from V and 6 bases from J; bases unmatched to any gene: 4. The CDR3 is CASSRQGVQPQHF. The CDR3 bases are TGTGCCAGCAGCCGTCAGGGGGTTCAGCCCCAGCATTTT.